This T cell receptor beta chain was observed in a study of T cell responses to AZD1222 COVID-19 vaccine. Study in general: Pooling of second doses given at about 4 or about 12 weeks was done.

Generated by immunoSEQ multiplex PCR, the TCRdb table keeps only in-frame clones and is missing some. The data contain some 120,000 clones, around 92% of them singletons. The study's findings and limits: There were mostly white British donors and more females than males, and clonal diversity was possibly underestimated. Repertoires were sampled only after the peak T cell response.

Worth noting for this clone: Its antigen is as yet unknown.

This receptor was obtained from an adult in good health. The source was peripheral blood, collected on day 0 of AZD1222 vaccination.

CDR3 nucleotides: TGTGCCAGCAGTCCAGACACCTTCAAATGGGGTTTCTATGGCTACACCTTC. As protein: CASSPDTFKWGFYGYTF. The rearrangement links TRBV9 to TRBJ1-2; D unclear. The ends were cut back, 5 bases at V and 4 bases at J, with 24 bases in the middle. CDR3 size: 17 residues. Germline CDR1 is SGDLS and CDR2 is YYNGEE.